The next 16 T cell receptor beta chains were all read from a single sample in a study of metastatic and nonmetastatic thyroid tumors (TCRdb year 2020). The library was produced with PCR. The data were produced on an Illumina HiSeq 4000. TCRdb trimmed public reads at Q25 via fastp, called clones via MiXCR and kept in-frame beta chains. Within this sample are some 38,000 clones, with around a fifth of them counted one time only. Around 17% of the sample is taken by the ten largest. None of the patients had been given any treatment before thyroid surgery. Sequencing was done on a sample of blood. These TCRs come from a female donor with papillary thyroid cancer or a benign thyroid nodule (not recorded which). Some clones in this sample may be carry-over from other donors' samples.

This clone has a count of ten or more. The genes are TRBV12-3 or TRBV12-4 and TRBJ2-5; D possibly uses TRBD1 or TRBD2 (6 bases each). The CDR3 is 14 amino acids. Trimming shortened V by 5 bases and J by 4 bases, and 14 bases separated the two germline ends. DNA of the CDR3: TGTGCCAGCAGTCCCACGGGGGCACCAGAGACCCAGTACTTC. Translation gives CASSPTGAPETQYF.

This clone has at least ten counts. V gene TRBV19 combines with J gene TRBJ1-2; possible D gene TRBD1, 5 bases. V lost 1 base and J lost 5, with 14 bases in between. This CDR3 region has 15 residues. From germline, CDR1 is LNHDA and CDR2 SQIVND (reference sequence). The CDR3 reads CASSIGGSGSYGYTF. The CDR3 DNA reads TGTGCCAGTAGTATAGGGGGCTCGGGTTCGTATGGCTACACCTTC.

The gene calls are TRBV9 and TRBJ2-3; D may match TRBD1 or TRBD2 (5 bases each). V was shortened by 0 bases and J by 3 bases, with 14 bases between the two germline ends. CDR3 length: 16 residues. In germline, CDR1 is SGDLS, CDR2 YYNGEE. The DNA for the CDR3 is TGTGCCAGCAGCGTAGGGTCAGGGACGCGGACAGATACGCAGTATTTT. This gives the protein CASSVGSGTRTDTQYF.

This clone has ten or more counts. A read error may explain this, as a much larger clone is one base away. This chain joins TRBV20-1 and TRBJ2-1; the D is unclear. The CDR3 sequence is 14 residues long. Germline-derived CDR1 and CDR2 are DFQATT and SNEGSKA (reference sequence). The CDR3 sequence: CGARALGADNEQFF. Written as DNA, the CDR3 is TGCGGTGCTAGGGCGCTGGGCGCCGACAATGAGCAGTTCTTC.

This clone appeared a few times. V and J are TRBV20-1 and TRBJ2-7; TRBD2 matches 12 bases. The junction had 3 bases not matched to a gene; V was cut back by 3 bases and J by 0 bases. The CDR3 contains 15 residues. CDR1 and CDR2 (germline): DFQATT, SNEGSKA (reference sequence). CDR3 sequence reads: CSARVTSGSSYEQYF. The CDR3 DNA sequence: TGCAGTGCTAGGGTGACTAGCGGGAGCTCCTACGAGCAGTACTTC.

Notes on this clone: This may be a read error: a much more frequent sequence differs by one nucleotide. CDR3 residues: CSSQGWGGTEAFF. In nucleotides, the CDR3 is TGCAGCTCCCAGGGGTGGGGGGGCACTGAAGCTTTCTTT. This rearrangement joins TRBV29-1 to TRBJ1-1, with TRBD1 as a possible D gene (6 bases). Germline-derived CDR1 and CDR2 are SQVTM and ANQGSEA. Trimming removed 8 bases at V and 4 bases at J, with 17 bases between. The CDR3 contains 13 residues.

In this sample, this clone turned up many times. The chain links TRBV11-2 to TRBJ2-6; D is ambiguous. The CDR3 loop spans 17 amino acids. V dropped 3 bases and J dropped 0 bases, with 12 bases sitting between them. Germline V CDR1 and CDR2: SGHAT, FQNNGV. CDR3 sequence (DNA): TGTGCCAGCAGCTTGGAAGGAATTAGCTCTGGGGCCAACGTCCTGACTTTC. Protein: CASSLEGISSGANVLTF.

In nucleotides, the CDR3 is TGTGCCAGCAGCTACAGCGGGATGGTCACCGGGGAGCTGTTTTTT. It encodes CASSYSGMVTGELFF. The rearrangement joins TRBV5-4 to TRBJ2-2; 7 bases line up with TRBD2. The CDR3 sequence is 15 residues long. The J segment lost 4 bases and the V segment lost 3 bases, leaving 6 bases of the junction unmatched. Germline CDR1 is SGHNT and CDR2 is YYREEE (reference sequence).

This clone appeared a few times. Mismatch with germline at one junction end may stem from a read error. The chain is built from TRBV6-1 and TRBJ1-6, with no clear D. CDR1 is MNHNS, CDR2 SASEGT, per germline. The CDR3 is 13 amino acids. The CDR3 DNA sequence: TGTGCCAGAGGATTAGATGGGAATTCACCCATCCACTTT. Protein: CARGLDGNSPIHF.

This clone is termed medium-sized. This chain connects TRBV28 to TRBJ2-7; either TRBD1 or TRBD2 may fit D (5 bases each). Between the trimmed V and J ends, which lost 4 bases and 2 bases, there was a span of 6 bases. The CDR3 has 12 amino acids. Germline-derived CDR1 and CDR2 are MDHEN and SYDVKM. The CDR3 nucleotides read TGTGCCAGCAGTTGGGACCCCTACGAGCAGTACTTC. It yields the protein CASSWDPYEQYF.

Ten or more counts support this clone. The chain carries TRBV6-1 and TRBJ1-6; the D gene is possibly TRBD1 (6 bases). Germline CDR1 is MNHNS and CDR2 is SASEGT. V was pared by 8 bases and J by 10 bases, with 15 bases between. The CDR3 has 13 residues. The CDR3 DNA sequence: TGTGCCAGCCTTACCAACAGGGCCTCACCCCTCCACTTT. It yields the protein CASLTNRASPLHF.

This clone was recorded many times. The rearrangement uses TRBV20-1 and TRBJ2-1, with unresolved D. The germline V gene has CDR1 DFQATT and CDR2 SNEGSKA (reference sequence). This CDR3 region has 14 residues. The V gene lost 3 bases and the J gene lost 0 bases, with 9 bases spanning the gap. The CDR3 spells CSASGWASYNEQFF. CDR3 bases: TGCAGTGCTAGCGGTTGGGCCTCCTACAATGAGCAGTTCTTC.

The sample holds a few counts of this clone. One junction end does not reproduce the germline sequence, and a read error may be involved. The DNA of the CDR3 is TGTGCCTGCAGGGTGCGAATAAGTGTCACTGAAGCTTTCTTT. Residues: CACRVRISVTEAFF. The gene calls are TRBV6-2 or TRBV6-3 and TRBJ1-1, with D maybe TRBD1 (5 bases). Germline V lookup: CDR1 MNHEY, CDR2 SVGEGT. The CDR3 sequence is 14 residues long.

A note on this clone: A junction boundary mismatches the germline segment, possibly from a read error. DNA of the CDR3: TGTGCCAGCAGGCCTCGGGACAAAAGCCCTCGCGGGCAGCTGTTTTTT. This codes for CASRPRDKSPRGQLFF. The chain recombines TRBV6-1 with TRBJ2-2, with D possibly being TRBD1 (6 bases). The germline V gene encodes CDR1 MNHNS and CDR2 SASEGT. CDR3 size: 16 residues.

This clone has at least ten counts. The chain has TRBV19 and TRBJ2-3; TRBD2 matches at 12 bases. This CDR3 is 16 amino acids long. Unmatched junction bases numbered 5, after V lost 5 bases and J lost 2 bases. From germline, CDR1 is LNHDA and CDR2 SQIVND (reference sequence). The CDR3 region is CASSLGLAGYTDTQYF. The CDR3 DNA follows: TGTGCCAGTAGTCTAGGACTAGCGGGATACACAGATACGCAGTATTTT.

On this clone: One end of the junction is discordant with germline, which a read error may explain. The genes are TRBV6-2 or TRBV6-3 and TRBJ2-7; TRBD1 might be the D (5 bases). Germline loops: CDR1 MNHEY, CDR2 SVGEGT. The CDR3 consists of 13 residues. The CDR3 loop is CARSFGSGREQYF. CDR3 nucleotide sequence: TGTGCCAGAAGTTTTGGGTCAGGGCGCGAGCAGTACTTC.